The 7 T cell receptor beta chains reported below all come from one sample, sequenced in a study of blood T cell repertoires in COVID-19 (dated by TCRdb to about 2020). Receptor libraries were prepared by the immunoSEQ multiplex PCR assay. TCRdb provides this immuneACCESS table in a form limited to in-frame rearrangements. Some clones are lacking; in checked studies, under half of them reflect an unresolved V gene, and why the rest are absent is not known. The sample table records 150,000 to 180,000 clones; roughly 84% of these occur just once. The ten top clones hold approximately 0.63% of the sample. Sequencing was done on a sample of peripheral blood. These receptors all come from a man in his sixties with COVID-19, enrolled during active disease.

The rearrangement links TRBV19 to TRBJ2-3; D unclear. Looked up from germline, CDR1 is LNHDA and CDR2 is SQIVND (reference sequence). The V and J ends lost 3 bases and 5 bases respectively, with 9 bases between them. The CDR3 has 13 amino acids. The chain's CDR3 is CASSIWSEDTQYF. Here the CDR3 DNA reads TGTGCCAGTAGTATTTGGTCAGAAGATACGCAGTATTTT.

This clone has only a few counts. The chain links TRBV19 to TRBJ2-3; the D gene is possibly TRBD2 (6 bases). The CDR3 has 14 residues. The V gene's germline CDR1 is LNHDA and CDR2 SQIVND (reference sequence). V lost 6 bases to trimming and J lost 0 bases, with 10 bases between them. CDR3 amino acids: CASRGTGSTDTQYF. The DNA for the CDR3 is TGTGCCAGTAGGGGGACTGGGAGCACAGATACGCAGTATTTT.

CDR3 sequence: CASSPRVRTDTQYF. In DNA, the CDR3 is TGTGCCAGCAGCCCAAGAGTCCGCACAGATACGCAGTATTTT. The chain links TRBV7-2 to TRBJ2-3; D call uncertain. This CDR3 is 14 amino acids long. Between the trimmed V and J ends, which lost 5 bases and 1 base, there was a span of 10 bases. Germline-derived CDR1 and CDR2 are SGHTA and FQGNSA. Based on the CDR3 plus reference TRBV7-2 and TRBJ2-3, the full variable domain is GAGVSQSPSNKVTEKGKDVELRCDPISGHTALYWYRQSLGQGLEFLIYFQGNSAPDKSGLPSDRFSAERTGGSVSTLTIQRTQQEDSAVYLCASSPRVRTDTQYFGPGTRLTVL.

The CDR3 loop is CASSLALGTANEKLFF. In nucleotides, the CDR3 is TGTGCCAGCAGCTTAGCCTTGGGGACAGCTAATGAAAAACTGTTTTTT. The chain recombines TRBV7-8 with TRBJ1-4; TRBD1 matches at 7 bases. The CDR3 runs to 16 residues. V lost 0 bases, J lost 3 bases, and 4 bases stayed unmatched. CDR1 is SGHVS and CDR2 is FQNEAQ in the germline V gene.

The CDR3 DNA reads as TGTGCCAGCAGCTTAGGAGTAGGGGCCGAGACCCAGTACTTC. This encodes CASSLGVGAETQYF. The V and J genes are TRBV7-9 and TRBJ2-5; a weak D match, TRBD1 (5 bases). The CDR3 length is 14 residues. V was clipped by 1 base and J by 5 bases, with 11 bases between them. Germline V lookup: CDR1 SEHNR, CDR2 FQNEAQ (reference sequence).

This clone was observed once. The chain couples TRBV11-3 to TRBJ2-3, with TRBD2 matching over 8 bases. J was trimmed by 2 bases and V by 1 base; bases with no gene match: 8. CDR1 and CDR2 from the germline V gene are SGHNT and YENEEA. The CDR3 is 17 residues long. The CDR3 reads CASSLGLGSGATDTQYF. As DNA, the CDR3 is TGTGCCAGCAGCTTAGGGTTGGGTAGCGGGGCCACAGATACGCAGTATTTT.

The V call is TRBV30, the J call TRBJ2-1; the D gene is possibly TRBD2 (5 bases). The CDR3 extends over 11 amino acids. Germline V gene sequence: CDR1 GTSNPN, CDR2 SVGIG (reference sequence). Trimming cost V 8 bases and J 7 bases, with 12 bases left between them. CDR3 protein: CARGLGNEQFF. CDR3 in DNA: TGTGCCCGAGGGCTAGGGAATGAGCAGTTCTTC.